The 7 T cell receptor beta chains below all came from one sample that was sequenced in a study of cytomegalovirus exposure and HLA in healthy donors. Researchers ran the PCR with 60 Vbeta and 13 Jbeta primers. Produced via immunoSEQ multiplex PCR; TCRdb's table is partial and in-frame only. The table lists about 130,000 clones, more than 80% of them singletons, with 1% in the top ten. The specimen sequenced was PBMCs. Every receptor here comes from a man aged 40-49 years in good health and CMV-seronegative.

The chain couples TRBV27 to TRBJ2-1, with D unclear. Germline CDR1 is MNHEY and CDR2 is SMNVEV (reference sequence). This CDR3 is built from 13 residues. Between the trimmed V and J ends, which lost 6 bases and 5 bases, there was a span of 11 bases. CDR3 loop: CASSLDLDNEQFF. As DNA, the CDR3 is TGTGCCAGCAGCCTCGACTTGGACAATGAGCAGTTCTTC.

CDR3 bases: TGTGCCAGCAGTGCCAGCGGACCTTACAATGAGCAGTTCTTC. This translates into CASSASGPYNEQFF. The J gene is TRBJ2-1, the V gene TRBV25-1; TRBD2 might be the D (5 bases). Germline values: CDR1 MGHDK, CDR2 SYGVNS. The CDR3 runs 14 residues. V lost 4 bases to trimming and J lost 4 bases, with 11 bases between them.

The genes are TRBV25-1 and TRBJ2-3; 14 nucleotides match TRBD2. With V trimmed by 10 bases and J by 4 bases, 7 bases remained unmatched. The CDR3 runs 15 residues. Germline-derived CDR1 and CDR2 are MGHDK and SYGVNS. As DNA, the CDR3 is TGTGCCATTGGGACTAGCGGGAGTGTGTCAGATACGCAGTATTTT. As protein: CAIGTSGSVSDTQYF.

The chain has TRBV9 and TRBJ2-7, with D perhaps TRBD1 (6 bases). There are 14 residues in the CDR3. CDR1 SGDLS and CDR2 YYNGEE come from the germline V gene. V was clipped by 3 bases and J by 0 bases, with 10 bases between them. The CDR3 here is CASSAGGSSYEQYF. The CDR3, as DNA: TGTGCCAGCAGCGCTGGGGGCAGCTCCTACGAGCAGTACTTC.

A few counts support this clone. The chain is built from TRBV18 and TRBJ1-5; D gene ambiguous. The CDR3 contains 19 residues. Germline CDR1 reads KGHSH; CDR2 reads LQKENI. Trimming pared 2 bases from V and 0 bases from J, leaving 20 bases between. As DNA, the CDR3 is TGTGCCAGCTCACCAAGGCCGCAGGTCAACTCCGATAGCAATCAGCCCCAGCATTTT. Protein sequence: CASSPRPQVNSDSNQPQHF.

This clone was counted only a few times. The genes are TRBV5-1 and TRBJ2-5, with D possibly matching TRBD1 (5 bases). This CDR3 has 15 residues. With 0 bases removed from V and 2 bases from J, the gap between germline ends came to 11 bases. CDR1 is SGHRS, CDR2 YFSETQ, per germline. CDR3 loop: CASSLVSAGQETQYF. For the CDR3, the DNA is TGCGCCAGCAGCTTGGTCAGCGCAGGGCAAGAGACCCAGTACTTC.

The J gene is TRBJ2-1, the V gene TRBV19; 7 bases match TRBD2. V lost 3 bases to trimming and J lost 5 bases; unmatched junction nucleotides: 7. The CDR3 consists of 15 residues. Germline CDR1 and CDR2: LNHDA and SQIVND (reference sequence). In nucleotides, the CDR3 is TGTGCCAGTAGTATGATGGCTAGCGGAAACAATGAGCAGTTCTTC. Translation gives CASSMMASGNNEQFF.